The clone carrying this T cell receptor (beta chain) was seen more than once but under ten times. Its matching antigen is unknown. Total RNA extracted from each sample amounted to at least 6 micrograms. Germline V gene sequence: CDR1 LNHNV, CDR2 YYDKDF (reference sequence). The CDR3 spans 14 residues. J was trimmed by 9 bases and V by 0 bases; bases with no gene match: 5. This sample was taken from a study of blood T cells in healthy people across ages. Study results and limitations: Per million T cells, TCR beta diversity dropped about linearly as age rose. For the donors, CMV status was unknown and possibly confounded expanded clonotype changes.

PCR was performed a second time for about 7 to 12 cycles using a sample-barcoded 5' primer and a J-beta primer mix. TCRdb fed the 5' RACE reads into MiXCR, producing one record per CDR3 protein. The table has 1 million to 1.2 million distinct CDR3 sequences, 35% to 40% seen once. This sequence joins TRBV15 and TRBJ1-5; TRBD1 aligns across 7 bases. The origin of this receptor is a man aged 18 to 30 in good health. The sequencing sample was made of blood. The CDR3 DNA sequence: TGTGCCACCAGCAGAGATTTTAGGGGGCTGCCCCAGCATTTT. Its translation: CATSRDFRGLPQHF.